These 5 T cell receptor beta chains share one sample of origin, sequenced in a study of shared clonotypes between healthy human individuals. Libraries were prepared by immunoSEQ multiplex PCR; TCRdb keeps only in-frame clonotypes and omits some of them. Altogether over a million clones are present, around 78% being singletons, with the ten largest covering more than 0.45%. Sequenced material: memory CD4+ T cells from PBMCs. Subset indicated: CD45RA-negative fraction. These receptors originate from a man aged 18 to 29 in good health. Some clones in this sample may be carry-over from other donors' samples.

The V and J genes are TRBV19 and TRBJ1-1, with TRBD1 as a possible D gene (5 bases). Germline CDR1 LNHDA, CDR2 SQIVND (reference sequence). V lost 5 bases and J 4 bases, leaving 11 bases between the germline ends. The CDR3 sequence is 13 residues long. CDR3 coding DNA: TGTGCCAGTAGTTGGGTCCAGGGCACTGAAGCTTTCTTT. It encodes CASSWVQGTEAFF.

In nucleotides, the CDR3 is TGTGCCAGCAGCGCCGGGACGAGAGAAAATCAGCCCCAGCATTTT. Protein sequence: CASSAGTRENQPQHF. This rearrangement joins TRBV7-9 to TRBJ1-5; a weak D match, TRBD1 (5 bases). Trimming stripped 5 bases from V and 4 bases from J, with 15 bases between. CDR1 is SEHNR, CDR2 FQNEAQ, per germline (reference sequence). The CDR3 is 15 residues long.

CDR3 sequence reads: CASNQGSRTTDTQYF. CDR3 in DNA: TGTGCCAGCAACCAGGGGAGCCGGACGACAGATACGCAGTATTTT. The J gene is TRBJ2-3, the V gene TRBV7-9, with D possibly being TRBD1 (6 bases). This CDR3 is 15 amino acids long. The ends were cut back, 7 bases at V and 3 bases at J, with 17 bases in the middle. Germline V lookup: CDR1 SEHNR, CDR2 FQNEAQ (reference sequence).

The chain recombines TRBV2 with TRBJ2-5, with TRBD1 identical over 10 bases. The CDR3 covers 14 residues. The V gene's germline CDR1 is SNHLY and CDR2 FYNNEI. The V segment lost 7 bases and the J segment 4 bases; nucleotides outside the gene matches: 6. The CDR3 here is CASTPGTGVETQYF. The CDR3 bases are TGTGCCAGCACTCCCGGGACAGGGGTAGAGACCCAGTACTTC.

On this clone itself: This CDR3 is also generated by other DNA sequences in the sample. The chain is built from TRBV28 and TRBJ1-2, with D perhaps TRBD1 (6 bases). Trimming stripped 2 bases from V and 4 bases from J, with 11 bases between. The CDR3 length is 14 residues. Looked up from germline, CDR1 is MDHEN and CDR2 is SYDVKM. CDR3 nucleotides: TGTGCCAGCAGTTTAGAAGGGGGAAGCTATGGCTACACCTTC. Translated: CASSLEGGSYGYTF.